The sequence of this TCR beta chain was determined in a study of blood T cell repertoires in COVID-19. Sequencing was performed with immunoSEQ multiplex PCR; in TCRdb, only in-frame clones are kept and a portion is missing. Among approximately 200,000 clones listed, more than 70% were seen once. The sequencing input was peripheral blood. The sequence derives from an older woman with acute or convalescent COVID-19.

The CDR3 sequence is CASIPGLAGNSYNEQFF. The DNA for the CDR3 is TGCGCCAGCATCCCGGGACTAGCGGGGAACTCCTACAATGAGCAGTTCTTC. J is TRBJ2-1 and V is TRBV10-2; 13 bases align to TRBD2. Germline-derived CDR1 and CDR2 are WSHSY and SAAADI. The length of the CDR3 is 17 residues. Trimming at V came to 7 bases and at J to 0 bases, leaving 6 bases not matched to a gene.